The next 2 T cell receptor beta chains were all read from a single sample in a study of cytomegalovirus exposure and HLA in healthy donors. Vbeta (60) and Jbeta (13) primers were used in the PCR. TCRdb's copy holds only in-frame clones and misses some; the assay was immunoSEQ multiplex PCR. The sample has around 170,000 clones; over 60% are singletons. Material for sequencing was PBMCs. These receptor sequences come from a girl aged 10-17 years in good health and CMV-seronegative.

The chain couples TRBV5-6 to TRBJ2-1; D may be TRBD1 (8 bases). The CDR3 extends over 14 amino acids. Germline V gene lookup returns CDR1 SGHDT and CDR2 YYEEEE. Deletions cut 4 bases from V and 9 bases from J, with 17 bases between. CDR3 sequence (DNA): TGTGCCAGCAGCCCTAGACAGGGGAGGGGTGAGCAGTTCTTC. Translation gives CASSPRQGRGEQFF.

V is TRBV6-6 and J is TRBJ1-1; the match to TRBD1 covers 8 bases. V trimming: 5 bases; J trimming: 5 bases; junction bases outside the gene matches: 4. Germline V gene lookup returns CDR1 MNHNY and CDR2 SVGAGI (reference sequence). CDR3 length equals 13 residues. The CDR3 bases are TGTGCCAGCAGTGCGGGACAGGCGACTGAAGCTTTCTTT. Its translation: CASSAGQATEAFF.